One sample yielded the 16 T cell receptor beta chains listed below, sequenced in a study of blood T cell repertoires in COVID-19. Generated by immunoSEQ multiplex PCR, the TCRdb table keeps only in-frame clones and is missing some. The table shows around 400,000 clones, with 70% to 90% occurring only once. Sequenced sample: peripheral blood. These receptors were obtained from a woman in her sixties with COVID-19, enrolled during active disease.

This rearrangement joins TRBV5-1 to TRBJ2-3; TRBD2 aligns across 13 bases. V dropped 3 bases and J dropped 4; count of bases not matched to a gene: 5. The CDR3 length is 16 residues. Germline-derived CDR1 and CDR2 are SGHRS and YFSETQ. CDR3 region: CASSSTSGGAPDTQYF. The CDR3, as DNA: TGCGCCAGCAGCTCTACTAGCGGGGGGGCCCCAGATACGCAGTATTTT.

The chain recombines TRBV7-9 with TRBJ1-1; D is ambiguous. V was clipped by 3 bases and J by 8 bases, with 10 bases between them. CDR1 is SEHNR, CDR2 FQNEAQ, per germline (reference sequence). CDR3 length: 12 amino acids. CDR3 sequence: CASSFAAREAFF. CDR3 bases: TGTGCCAGCAGCTTCGCAGCGAGAGAAGCTTTCTTT. The full variable domain, with the rest looked up from reference TRBV7-9 and TRBJ1-1, is DTGVSQNPRHKITKRGQNVTFRCDPISEHNRLYWYRQTLGQGPEFLTYFQNEAQLEKSRLLSDRFSAERPKGSFSTLEIQRTEQGDSAMYLCASSFAAREAFFGQGTRLTVV.

The genes are TRBV12-3 or TRBV12-4 and TRBJ2-2, with no clear D. The CDR3 has 11 residues. Trimming shortened V by 8 bases and J by 3 bases, and 4 bases separated the two germline ends. The CDR3 DNA follows: TGTGCCAGCCATGACACCGGGGAGCTGTTTTTT. It translates to CASHDTGELFF.

The chain employs TRBV18 and TRBJ2-1; TRBD1 matches at 7 bases. The CDR3 runs 14 residues. V lost 2 bases, J lost 5 bases, and 3 bases stayed unmatched. CDR1 is KGHSH, CDR2 LQKENI, per germline. The CDR3 reads CASSPKTGHNEQFF. The CDR3 DNA sequence: TGTGCCAGCTCACCAAAGACAGGGCACAATGAGCAGTTCTTC. The variable domain in full, with the rest retrieved from reference TRBV18 and TRBJ2-1, is NAGVMQNPRHLVRRRGQEARLRCSPMKGHSHVYWYRQLPEEGLKFMVYLQKENIIDESGMPKERFSAEFPKEGPSILRIQQVVRGDSAAYFCASSPKTGHNEQFFGPGTRLTVL.

This clone showed up just once. CDR3 amino acids: CASSQGLAGGVSYNEQFF. The CDR3 bases are TGTGCCAGCAGCCAAGGCCTAGCGGGGGGGGTCTCCTACAATGAGCAGTTCTTC. V is TRBV3-1 (or the pseudogene TRBV3-2) and J is TRBJ2-1; 12 bases are shared with TRBD2. The J segment lost 0 bases and the V segment lost 1 base, leaving 4 bases of the junction unmatched. Germline CDR1 and CDR2: LGHDT and YNNKEL (reference sequence). This CDR3 region has 18 residues.

The genes are TRBV7-8 and TRBJ2-1, with D possibly matching TRBD2 (5 bases). The V and J ends lost 2 bases and 1 base respectively, with 9 bases between them. CDR3 length equals 15 residues. Looked up from germline, CDR1 is SGHVS and CDR2 is FQNEAQ. For the CDR3, the DNA is TGTGCCAGCAGCTTAAGGGAGACTTCCTACAATGAGCAGTTCTTC. Translated: CASSLRETSYNEQFF. Full variable domain (remainder filled in from reference TRBV7-8 and TRBJ2-1): GAGVSQSPRYKVAKRGQDVALRCDPISGHVSLFWYQQALGQGPEFLTYFQNEAQLDKSGLPSDRFFAERPEGSVSTLKIQRTQQEDSAVYLCASSLRETSYNEQFFGPGTRLTVL.

This clone was seen a single time. The chain employs TRBV2 and TRBJ2-6, with 9 bases identical to TRBD1. The CDR3 covers 17 residues. V gave up 8 bases and J gave up 1 base; unmatched junction bases: 9. The germline V gene has CDR1 SNHLY and CDR2 FYNNEI. CDR3 DNA sequence: TGTGCCAGCCACCGGGACAGGGCTTTTTCTGGGGCCAACGTCCTGACTTTC. Amino acid sequence: CASHRDRAFSGANVLTF.

This clone was counted a single time. The chain couples TRBV2 to TRBJ2-2, with TRBD1 matching 11 bases. J gave up 4 bases and V 5 bases, and 3 bases lay outside the gene matches. The germline gives CDR1 SNHLY, CDR2 FYNNEI. The CDR3 is 15 residues long. CDR3 amino acids: CASSSDRGRTGELFF. CDR3 nucleotide sequence: TGTGCCAGCAGTTCGGACAGGGGGCGCACCGGGGAGCTGTTTTTT.

For this clone: Within the sample, other DNA sequences also encode this same CDR3. The V and J genes are TRBV6-1 and TRBJ1-2, with 7 bases that match TRBD1. The germline V gene encodes CDR1 MNHNS and CDR2 SASEGT. V shed 3 bases and J 5 bases; nucleotides not matched to a gene: 0. CDR3 length equals 12 residues. In DNA, the CDR3 is TGTGCCAGCAGTGACAGGGGGTATGGCTACACCTTC. Protein: CASSDRGYGYTF.

The chain links TRBV6-4 to TRBJ1-6; a possible D gene is TRBD1 (5 bases). Germline assignment: CDR1 MRHNA and CDR2 SNTAGT. CDR3 length equals 14 residues. The V end was cut by 4 bases, the J end by 9 bases, with 13 bases between. The CDR3 bases are TGTGCCAGCAGTGCCCAAGGGGCGACTTCACCCCTCCACTTT. Translation: CASSAQGATSPLHF.

The chain employs TRBV30 and TRBJ1-6, with D possibly being TRBD1 (6 bases). The CDR3 runs 17 residues. Trimming took off 2 bases at V and 0 bases at J, with 14 bases between the two ends. CDR1 and CDR2 from the germline V gene are GTSNPN and SVGIG (reference sequence). The CDR3 spells CAWSRPGQSSYNSPLHF. The CDR3 DNA sequence: TGTGCCTGGAGTCGACCCGGACAGAGCTCCTATAATTCACCCCTCCACTTT.

This clone was seen a few times. The CDR3: CASSVLDRRQETQYF. DNA for the CDR3: TGTGCCAGCAGCGTCCTTGATCGCAGACAAGAGACCCAGTACTTC. This rearrangement joins TRBV9 to TRBJ2-5; D is unclear. V lost 2 bases and J 2 bases, leaving 13 bases between the germline ends. CDR1 SGDLS and CDR2 YYNGEE come from the germline V gene. The CDR3 has 15 amino acids. The full variable domain, completed using reference TRBV9 and TRBJ2-5, is DSGVTQTPKHLITATGQRVTLRCSPRSGDLSVYWYQQSLDQGLQFLIQYYNGEERAKGNILERFSAQQFPDLHSELNLSSLELGDSALYFCASSVLDRRQETQYFGPGTRLLVL.

The chain combines TRBV6-5 with TRBJ2-5; 7 bases map to TRBD2. This CDR3 is 16 amino acids long. Germline values: CDR1 MNHEY, CDR2 SVGAGI. J lost 3 bases, V lost 2 bases, and 9 bases had no gene match. In DNA form, the CDR3 reads TGTGCCAGCAGTTACAGTGGGAAGGGGAGGGAAGAGACCCAGTACTTC. Amino acid sequence: CASSYSGKGREETQYF.

CDR3 in DNA: TGTGCCAGCAGCCAAGATGACCTTCCCGGCGGCATGAACACTGAAGCTTTCTTT. It codes for CASSQDDLPGGMNTEAFF. The V gene is TRBV4-2, the J gene TRBJ1-1, with D uncertain. The CDR3 sequence is 18 residues long. Germline V CDR1 and CDR2: LGHNA, YNFKEQ. Trimming left V 0 bases short and J 0 bases short, with 17 bases between.

CDR3: CASSLVVDTQYF. DNA for the CDR3: TGCGCCAGCAGCCTAGTGGTAGATACGCAGTATTTT. The chain couples TRBV5-1 to TRBJ2-3; D call uncertain. Germline V lookup: CDR1 SGHRS, CDR2 YFSETQ. V was clipped by 4 bases and J by 5 bases, with 8 bases between them. CDR3 length: 12 residues. The entire variable domain, with the rest obtained from reference TRBV5-1 and TRBJ2-3, is as follows: KAGVTQTPRYLIKTRGQQVTLSCSPISGHRSVSWYQQTPGQGLQFLFEYFSETQRNKGNFPGRFSGRQFSNSRSEMNVSTLELGDSALYLCASSLVVDTQYFGPGTRLTVL.

Note on this clone: The sample has other DNA sequences that encode this CDR3 too. CDR3 DNA: TGCGCCAGCAGCCCAGGGGGCAAGGAGACCCAGTACTTC. Amino acid sequence: CASSPGGKETQYF. V is TRBV5-1 and J is TRBJ2-5; 8 positions match TRBD1. This CDR3 is built from 13 residues. Losses at the gene ends were 4 bases for V and 5 bases for J; bases not matched to a gene: 4. CDR1 is SGHRS and CDR2 is YFSETQ in the germline V gene.